The 4 T cell receptor beta chains below come from one sample, sequenced in a study of OX40 agonist ivuxolimab in advanced cancers. Method: immunoSEQ multiplex PCR; TCRdb's copy keeps in-frame clones and lacks some. The sample holds about 80,000 clones, around nine tenths seen once. The sequencing here drew on CD4+ or CD8+ T cells sorted from blood, taken in a trial of the OX40 agonist ivuxolimab. The source is an adult with an advanced solid tumor such as melanoma, head and neck, liver or kidney cancer.

The CDR3 sequence is CASSLESLRGTQYF. CDR3 nucleotide sequence: TGTGCCAGCAGCTTGGAGAGCCTCAGGGGGACCCAGTACTTC. The chain employs TRBV5-4 and TRBJ2-5, with D possibly matching TRBD1 (6 bases). The V end was cut by 0 bases, the J end by 7 bases, with 13 bases between. Germline assignment: CDR1 SGHNT and CDR2 YYREEE (reference sequence). This CDR3 contains 14 residues.

The chain couples TRBV7-2 to TRBJ1-2; tentatively, D is TRBD1 (5 bases). Germline CDR1 reads SGHTA; CDR2 reads FQGNSA. The CDR3 has 16 amino acids. V was clipped by 1 base and J by 3 bases, with 15 bases between them. The CDR3: CASSLGQGPPYYGYTF. The CDR3 DNA reads as TGTGCCAGCAGCTTAGGCCAGGGACCCCCTTACTATGGCTACACCTTC.

V is TRBV4-2 and J is TRBJ2-5; 9 nucleotides align to TRBD2. Unmatched junction bases numbered 3, after V lost 3 bases and J lost 4 bases. The CDR3 runs 14 residues. CDR1 is LGHNA, CDR2 YNFKEQ, per germline. DNA for the CDR3: TGTGCCAGCAGCCATAGCGGGAGTCGAGAGACCCAGTACTTC. It translates to CASSHSGSRETQYF.

V usage is TRBV5-1 and J usage is TRBJ2-7; D tentatively fits TRBD1 or TRBD2 (6 bases each). Per germline, CDR1 SGHRS and CDR2 YFSETQ. V lost 4 bases and J 5 bases, leaving 19 bases between the germline ends. CDR3 length equals 15 residues. CDR3 nucleotide sequence: TGCGCCAGCAGCCCCGGGGGCCCGACCTCAAACGAGCAGTACTTC. Amino acid sequence: CASSPGGPTSNEQYF.